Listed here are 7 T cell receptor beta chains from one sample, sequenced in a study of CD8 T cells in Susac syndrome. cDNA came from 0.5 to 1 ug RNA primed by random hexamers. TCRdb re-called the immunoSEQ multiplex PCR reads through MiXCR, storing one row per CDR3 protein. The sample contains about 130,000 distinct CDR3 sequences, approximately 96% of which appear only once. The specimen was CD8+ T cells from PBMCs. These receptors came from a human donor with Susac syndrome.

In DNA, the CDR3 is TGTGCCAGCAGTGAGGACCTTACAGATACGCAGTATTTT. Its protein product is CASSEDLTDTQYF. This chain joins TRBV25-1 and TRBJ2-3; D not resolved. This CDR3 has 13 residues. CDR1 MGHDK and CDR2 SYGVNS come from the germline V gene. Trimming shortened V by 3 bases and J by 3 bases, and 7 bases separated the two germline ends.

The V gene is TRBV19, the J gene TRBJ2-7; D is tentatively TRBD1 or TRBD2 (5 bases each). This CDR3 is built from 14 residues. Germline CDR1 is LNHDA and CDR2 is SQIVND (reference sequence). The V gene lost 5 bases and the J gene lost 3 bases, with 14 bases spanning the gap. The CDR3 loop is CASSPSGPSYEQYF. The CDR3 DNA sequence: TGTGCCAGTAGTCCGTCGGGGCCAAGCTACGAGCAGTACTTC.

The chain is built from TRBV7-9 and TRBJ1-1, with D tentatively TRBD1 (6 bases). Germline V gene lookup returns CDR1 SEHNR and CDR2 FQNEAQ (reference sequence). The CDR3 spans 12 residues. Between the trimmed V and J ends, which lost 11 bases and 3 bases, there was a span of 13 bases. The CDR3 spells CAEGGSDTEAFF. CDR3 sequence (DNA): TGTGCCGAGGGGGGCTCGGACACTGAAGCTTTCTTT.

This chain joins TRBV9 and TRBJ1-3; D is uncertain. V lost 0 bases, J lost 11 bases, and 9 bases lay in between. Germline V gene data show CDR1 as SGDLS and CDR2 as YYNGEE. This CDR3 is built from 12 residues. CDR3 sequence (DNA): TGTGCCAGCAGCGTAGGAGAATCCGCCATATATTTT. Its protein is CASSVGESAIYF. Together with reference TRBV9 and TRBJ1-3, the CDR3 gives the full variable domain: DSGVTQTPKHLITATGQRVTLRCSPRSGDLSVYWYQQSLDQGLQFLIQYYNGEERAKGNILERFSAQQFPDLHSELNLSSLELGDSALYFCASSVGESAIYFGEGSWLTVV.

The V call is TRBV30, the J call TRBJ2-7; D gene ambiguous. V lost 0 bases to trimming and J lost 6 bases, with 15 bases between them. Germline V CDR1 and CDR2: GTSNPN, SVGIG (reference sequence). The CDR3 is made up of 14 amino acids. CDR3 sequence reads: CAWSVALTGREQYF. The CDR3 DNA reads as TGTGCCTGGAGTGTTGCCCTCACCGGACGCGAGCAGTACTTC.

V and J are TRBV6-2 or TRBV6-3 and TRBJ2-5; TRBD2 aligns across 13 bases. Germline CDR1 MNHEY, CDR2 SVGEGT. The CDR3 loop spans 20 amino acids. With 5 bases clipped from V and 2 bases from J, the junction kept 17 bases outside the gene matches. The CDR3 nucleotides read TGTGCCAGCAGTGCCTGGGCCCAAACAGGACTAGCGGGAGTTCAAGAGACCCAGTACTTC. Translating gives CASSAWAQTGLAGVQETQYF.

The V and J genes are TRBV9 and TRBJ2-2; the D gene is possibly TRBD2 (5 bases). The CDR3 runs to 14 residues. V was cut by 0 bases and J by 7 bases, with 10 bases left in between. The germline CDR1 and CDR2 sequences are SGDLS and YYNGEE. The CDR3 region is CASSVDGEGGELFF. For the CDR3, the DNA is TGTGCCAGCAGCGTAGACGGGGAAGGCGGGGAGCTGTTTTTT.